The entry that follows covers one T cell receptor (beta chain) sequence. The record originates from a study of blood T cell repertoires in COVID-19. Study overall: Samples of COVID-19 (acute and convalescent) were obtained from the United States, Italy and Spain. T cells, B-cell-depleted T cells, or PBMCs provided the cDNA or gDNA that served as material.

This CDR3 contains 12 residues. CDR1 and CDR2 (germline): SGHNT, YYREEE (reference sequence). Deletions cut 5 bases from V and 15 bases from J, with 18 bases between. In the source study's methods: Estimated nucleated cell counts came from reference gene primer amplification. The method was immunoSEQ multiplex PCR; TCRdb's version includes in-frame clones alone and lacks a portion of them. V and J calls and clone size are copied from that table; D and trimming were computed from the DNA. The sample lists roughly 220,000 clones; around 86% were seen once. Seattle researchers signed up patients amid active infection and tracked them longitudinally.

Sequenced: peripheral blood. The chain combines TRBV5-4 with TRBJ2-1; perhaps TRBD2 as D (6 bases). This receptor was obtained from a woman of 80 years or more with COVID-19, enrolled during active disease. The CDR3 DNA reads as TGTGCCAGCAGGTTAGCCGCGGGAAGGGCGTTCTTC. It encodes CASRLAAGRAFF.